This T cell receptor (beta chain) was identified in a study of blood T cell repertoires in COVID-19. As for the study in general: In each case, the material was cDNA or gDNA derived from T cells, B-cell-depleted T cells, or PBMCs.

Germline CDR1 and CDR2: SGHTA and FQGNSA. The CDR3 length is 15 residues. Losses at the gene ends were 5 bases for V and 1 base for J; bases not matched to a gene: 2. Per the original data handling: Estimates of nucleated cell counts were drawn from the amplification of reference gene primers. Libraries were prepared by immunoSEQ multiplex PCR; TCRdb keeps only in-frame clonotypes and omits some of them. V, J and clone size reflect that table, while D and trimming were determined from the DNA. The sample has about 81,000 clones, around 82% seen once; the top ten hold approximately 7%. This TCR was recovered from a human donor in a cohort sampled during active COVID-19. This chain uses TRBV7-2 with TRBJ1-3, with 10 nucleotides matching TRBD1. The sequencing sample was made of peripheral blood. CDR3 nucleotide sequence: TGTGCCAGCAGCCCGGACAGGGGGTCTGGAAACACCATATATTTT. Amino acids: CASSPDRGSGNTIYF.